This T cell receptor (beta chain) appears in the sequencing data of a study of technical replicates of blood from a handful of donors. Assay: immunoSEQ multiplex PCR; the TCRdb copy retains only in-frame clones and omits some. The sample carries tens of thousands of clones, 90% to 95% recorded once. CDR3 size: 15 residues. Germline values: CDR1 SEHNR, CDR2 FQNEAQ (reference sequence). Trimming at V came to 5 bases and at J to 6 bases, leaving 9 bases not matched to a gene. The receptor's source is a human donor in good health. The sequenced material came from T cells isolated from PBMCs. The V and J genes are TRBV7-9 and TRBJ2-3; 9 nucleotides line up with TRBD1. CDR3 sequence reads: CASSPNRDRADTQYF. DNA for the CDR3: TGTGCCAGCAGCCCCAACCGGGACAGGGCGGATACGCAGTATTTT.